Listed below are T cell receptor beta chains from one sample, sequenced in a study of identical twins. TCRdb reprocessed the 5' RACE reads via MiXCR and lists one record per CDR3 protein. The table records hundreds of thousands of distinct CDR3 sequences, over 8.5% of them present only once. The data also belong to a second study, concerning yellow fever vaccine responses in identical twins.

Sequenced: PBMCs. These receptors all stem from a woman under 30 in good health. The CDR3 runs from the conserved cysteine through the conserved F or W. The D gene is left open where the match is weak. Expanded clones are given a class, and other clones once, few, many or no size at all.

TRBD1	TRBV4-1	TRBJ2-1	15	-	CASREPGQGTPEQFF	TGCGCCAGCAGAGAACCGGGACAGGGGACCCCTGAGCAGTTCTTC
TRBD1	TRBV7-9	TRBJ2-1	14	-	CASSRPGQGREQFF	TGTGCCAGCAGCCGACCGGGACAGGGGCGCGAGCAGTTCTTC
-	TRBV29-1	TRBJ2-7	14	-	CSVGRLAGPYEQYF	TGCAGCGTTGGGAGACTGGCGGGTCCTTACGAGCAGTACTTC
-	TRBV27	TRBJ2-3	13	few	CASSLIGRDTQYF	TGTGCCAGCAGTTTGATAGGTAGAGATACGCAGTATTTT
-	TRBV20-1	TRBJ1-2	11	-	CRGGEGRGYTF	TGCAGAGGAGGGGAGGGCCGCGGCTACACCTTC
-	TRBV5-1	TRBJ2-7	13	many	CASSFQGGYEQYF	TGCGCCAGCAGCTTCCAGGGAGGCTACGAGCAGTACTTC
TRBD2	TRBV3-1	TRBJ2-2	15	-	CASSPLRGGDGELFF	TGTGCCAGCAGCCCGCTCCGGGGAGGGGACGGGGAGCTGTTTTTT
-	TRBV7-9	TRBJ2-5	16	-	CASSILRTPYQETQYF	TGTGCCAGCAGCATATTGAGGACCCCTTACCAAGAGACCCAGTACTTC
-	TRBV29-1	TRBJ2-3	15	many	CSVDRDPTSTDTQYF	TGCAGCGTTGATCGGGACCCAACTAGCACAGATACGCAGTATTTT
-	TRBV19	TRBJ1-1	13	-	CASSRGTARWAFF	TGTGCCAGTAGTCGGGGGACGGCTAGGTGGGCTTTCTTT
-	TRBV9	TRBJ1-2	17	many	CASSVTGTPRGAYGYTF	TGTGCCAGCAGCGTAACCGGGACACCTCGAGGGGCCTATGGCTACACCTTC
-	TRBV27	TRBJ2-3	14	few	CASSLGRTPDTQYF	TGTGCCAGCAGTTTAGGGAGAACTCCAGATACGCAGTATTTT
TRBD2	TRBV20-1	TRBJ2-2	13	-	CSAREGGAGELFF	TGCAGTGCTAGAGAGGGGGGGGCCGGGGAGCTGTTTTTT
-	TRBV15	TRBJ2-3	16	many	CATSRGGGFTTDTQYF	TGTGCCACCAGCAGAGGAGGGGGTTTTACCACAGATACGCAGTATTTT
TRBD2	TRBV7-9	TRBJ2-3	14	-	CASSLDGTSNTQYF	TGTGCCAGCAGCTTAGATGGGACTAGTAATACGCAGTATTTT
-	TRBV7-9	TRBJ2-7	16	few	CASSSPYTGGVYEQYF	TGTGCCAGCAGCTCCCCTTATACCGGGGGAGTATACGAGCAGTACTTC
-	TRBV2	TRBJ2-5	12	many	CASNPTGETQYF	TGTGCCAGCAATCCGACAGGAGAGACCCAGTACTTC
TRBD2	TRBV28	TRBJ2-1	17	-	CASSIQLAGGPWNEQFF	TGTGCCAGCAGTATACAATTAGCGGGAGGGCCCTGGAATGAGCAGTTCTTC
-	TRBV29-1	TRBJ2-7	14	-	CSVSGQDSIYEQYF	TGCAGCGTTTCCGGGCAGGACTCGATCTACGAGCAGTACTTC
-	TRBV12-3/TRBV12-4	TRBJ1-4	16	many	CASSPTRQLTNEKLFF	TGTGCCAGCAGTCCCACCCGACAGTTAACTAATGAAAAACTGTTTTTT
-	TRBV9	TRBJ2-1	13	-	CASSVATGAEQFF	TGTGCCAGCAGCGTAGCTACTGGGGCTGAGCAGTTCTTC
TRBD1	TRBV7-9	TRBJ1-2	16	few	CASSFDLALTGSGYTF	TGTGCCAGCAGCTTCGACCTAGCACTGACAGGGTCTGGCTACACCTTC
-	TRBV2	TRBJ2-2	13	many	CASTRGNTGELFF	TGTGCCAGCACCCGGGGCAACACCGGGGAGCTGTTTTTT
-	TRBV28	TRBJ2-7	14	-	CASSSGTSAYEQYF	TGTGCCAGCAGTTCAGGGACTTCGGCCTACGAGCAGTACTTC
TRBD1	TRBV3-1	TRBJ2-7	17	many	CASSVDRGISVYYEQYF	TGTGCCAGCAGTGTGGACAGGGGCATTTCCGTGTACTACGAGCAGTACTTC
TRBD2	TRBV18	TRBJ2-3	19	few	CASSRQARFSGGFTDTQYF	TGTGCCAGCTCACGCCAAGCTCGGTTTAGCGGGGGCTTCACAGATACGCAGTATTTT
TRBD1	TRBV29-1	TRBJ1-4	12	few	CSVSTGNEKLFF	TGCAGCGTGTCGACAGGGAATGAAAAACTGTTTTTT
-	TRBV5-6	TRBJ1-3	17	-	CASSLRGDPSSGNTIYF	TGTGCCAGCAGCTTGAGGGGGGACCCAAGCTCTGGAAACACCATATATTTT
-	TRBV29-1	TRBJ2-7	12	many	CSVLKPPYEQYF	TGCAGCGTTCTTAAGCCCCCCTACGAGCAGTACTTC
-	TRBV7-9	TRBJ2-7	13	-	CASSLQAGQYSYF	TGTGCCAGCAGCTTACAAGCAGGCCAATACTCCTACTTC
-	TRBV11-2	TRBJ2-7	15	-	CASSLEGPSLGEQYF	TGTGCCAGCAGCTTAGAGGGGCCATCCTTAGGGGAGCAGTACTTC
-	TRBV13	TRBJ2-3	11	many	CASSQKDTQYF	TGTGCCAGCAGCCAGAAAGATACGCAGTATTTT
TRBD2	TRBV3-1	TRBJ2-1	16	many	CASSPELAGYYNEQFF	TGTGCCAGCAGCCCGGAACTAGCGGGGTACTACAATGAGCAGTTCTTC
TRBD2	TRBV10-3	TRBJ2-5	14	few	CAISARTSQETQYF	TGTGCCATCAGCGCCAGGACTAGCCAGGAGACCCAGTACTTC
-	TRBV12-3/TRBV12-4	TRBJ1-4	13	few	CASSRRVGEKLFF	TGTGCCAGCAGCCGCAGGGTGGGGGAAAAACTGTTTTTT
-	TRBV2	TRBJ2-7	13	-	CASSDRGANEQYF	TGTGCCAGCAGTGATCGGGGGGCTAACGAGCAGTACTTC
-	TRBV29-1	TRBJ2-7	13	-	CSVAQGPSYEQYF	TGCAGCGTTGCCCAGGGCCCTTCCTACGAGCAGTACTTC
-	TRBV18	TRBJ2-1	14	few	CASSPEVGLNEQFF	TGTGCCAGCTCACCAGAGGTTGGCCTCAATGAGCAGTTCTTC
-	TRBV3-1	TRBJ2-3	16	-	CASNPPDLAGTDTQYF	TGTGCCAGCAACCCCCCGGACCTCGCAGGCACAGATACGCAGTATTTT
-	TRBV6-1	TRBJ2-1	14	few	CASSHASFYNEQFF	TGTGCCAGCAGCCATGCATCGTTTTACAATGAGCAGTTCTTC
-	TRBV6-1	TRBJ1-2	13	many	CASITRGNYGYTF	TGTGCCAGCATCACCCGCGGCAACTATGGCTACACCTTC
-	TRBV29-1	TRBJ2-7	15	few	CSVSHGPTSNYEQYF	TGCAGCGTGAGCCACGGACCAACATCTAACTACGAGCAGTACTTC
-	TRBV4-1	TRBJ2-7	16	-	CASSQDLGVRGHEQYF	TGCGCCAGCAGCCAAGATTTGGGGGTTCGGGGGCACGAGCAGTACTTC
TRBD2	TRBV4-1	TRBJ2-5	17	-	CASSQDLAGGTQETQYF	TGCGCCAGCAGCCAAGATCTGGCGGGGGGTACTCAAGAGACCCAGTACTTC
-	TRBV3-1	TRBJ1-2	15	-	CASSQDGTDRYGYTF	TGTGCCAGCAGCCAAGATGGTACAGATCGATATGGCTACACCTTC
TRBD2	TRBV20-1	TRBJ2-1	17	few	CSAFHLFAGATYNEQFF	TGCAGTGCTTTTCACCTCTTTGCGGGAGCAACCTACAATGAGCAGTTCTTC